The source of this T cell receptor beta chain is a study of T cell repertoires in cytomegalovirus infection. Study-wide background: HLA-B-restricted CMV epitopes that are well studied, plus recently identified HLA-C-restricted ones, were used by the study. TCR beta signatures that were public indicated CMV infection and matching HLA type. General study findings and limits: It was HLA-C-restricted CMV-specific TCR beta clonotypes that dominated the response ex vivo. The cumulative frequency of public TCR beta families identified carriers of CMV plus the relevant HLA.

TCRdb reprocessed the reads via MiXCR and lists one record per CDR3 protein. Of roughly 920,000 distinct CDR3 sequences listed, approximately 30% were seen once; the top ten hold around 15%. Germline V gene data show CDR1 as MNHEY and CDR2 as SVGEGT. This CDR3 region has 16 residues. V was clipped by 7 bases and J by 4 bases; unmatched bases: 9. This clonotype was seen only a few times. Its antigen remains unknown. J is TRBJ2-1 and V is TRBV6-2 or TRBV6-3; 11 nucleotides align to TRBD2. The receptor was isolated from a human donor in good health (CMV status not recorded). Some clones in this sample may be carry-over from other donors' samples. The sample in question was cultured CD8+ T cells from PBMCs, obtained from culture after CMV antigen stimulation. CDR3 in amino acids: CASTYLSGGGYNEQFF. CDR3 DNA: TGTGCCAGCACCTACCTTAGCGGGGGGGGTTACAATGAGCAGTTCTTC.